This is a list of T cell receptor beta chains from one sample in a study of CD8 T cells in Susac syndrome. TCRdb reprocessed the immunoSEQ multiplex PCR reads via MiXCR and lists one record per CDR3 protein. The sample includes fewer than 350,000 distinct CDR3 sequences, 70% to 90% of them seen just once. The material sequenced was CD8+ T cells from PBMCs. The source is a human donor with multiple sclerosis. Each CDR3 is given with its conserved first and last residue. A D gene is named only where the DNA matches it firmly. Part of the rows lack a size; the others show once, few, many or a class for expanded clones.

J gene,D gene,V gene,clone size,CDR3 DNA,CDR3 protein
TRBJ2-5,-,TRBV4-2,-,TGTGCCAGCAGCCAGGGTTTGGCCCAGTACTTC,CASSQGLAQYF
TRBJ2-5,TRBD1,TRBV11-2,-,TGTGCCAGCAGCCTCACGCGAGGGGGCGGAGAGACCCAGTACTTC,CASSLTRGGGETQYF
TRBJ1-1,-,TRBV13,-,TGTGCCAGCAGCTTACTGGAGGTAGGAACTGAAGCTTTCTTT,CASSLLEVGTEAFF
TRBJ2-5,-,TRBV20-1,-,TGCAGTGCTAGAGAAGCCCGACAGGAAGAGACCCAGTACTTC,CSAREARQEETQYF
TRBJ2-2,-,TRBV6-2/TRBV6-3,-,TGTGCCAGCAGTGTCACGGACACCGGGGAGCTGTTTTTT,CASSVTDTGELFF
TRBJ1-2,-,TRBV25-1,-,TGTGCCAGCAGTGTAGACAGAGGCTACACCTTC,CASSVDRGYTF
TRBJ2-3,-,TRBV18,-,TGTGCCAGCTCACCAGGGTTTGATACGCAGTATTTT,CASSPGFDTQYF
TRBJ2-7,-,TRBV7-9,once,TGTGCCAGCAGTCGCCCAGGGGATAGGGGCGAGCAGTACTTC,CASSRPGDRGEQYF
TRBJ2-2,-,TRBV7-9,-,TGTGCCAGCAGCTCACGAGGGGGGTCCCGAGGCACCGGGGAGCTGTTTTTT,CASSSRGGSRGTGELFF
TRBJ2-1,TRBD2,TRBV7-9,-,TGTGCCAGCAGCAGCCAAGAGCGGGACCTCTCCTACAATGAGCAGTTCTTC,CASSSQERDLSYNEQFF
TRBJ2-5,TRBD2,TRBV20-1,-,TGCAGTGCTAGAGATCTCCTAGCGGGAGGTGAAGAGACCCAGTACTTC,CSARDLLAGGEETQYF
TRBJ2-3,TRBD1,TRBV28,-,TGTGCCAGCAGACGTGGACAGGGGGATACAGATACGCAGTATTTT,CASRRGQGDTDTQYF
TRBJ2-7,-,TRBV10-3,once,TGTGCCATCAGTGAGTCTCCATCTGGGGCGTTTACCTACGAGCAGTACTTC,CAISESPSGAFTYEQYF
TRBJ2-5,-,TRBV7-7,-,TGTGCTAGCAGCTTAACACAGGGACAAGAGACCCAGTACTTC,CASSLTQGQETQYF
TRBJ2-3,TRBD1,TRBV28,-,TGTGCCAGCAGTTGGACAGGGATCACAGATACGCAGTATTTT,CASSWTGITDTQYF
TRBJ2-1,-,TRBV4-2,-,TGTGCCAGCAGCTCCAACCCTGGCAGGGCGGATGAGCAGTTCTTC,CASSSNPGRADEQFF
TRBJ1-2,TRBD1,TRBV29-1,-,TGCAGCGTTGAGGAGCCGGACAGGCCTAACTATGGCTACACCTTC,CSVEEPDRPNYGYTF
TRBJ1-1,TRBD1,TRBV7-2,-,TGTGCCAGCAGCCACCGCCGACAGGGCCGGAACACTGAAGCTTTCTTT,CASSHRRQGRNTEAFF
TRBJ2-2,-,TRBV18,-,TGTGCCAGCCACGACAGGCCCTCGAACACCGGGGAGCTGTTTTTT,CASHDRPSNTGELFF
TRBJ2-3,-,TRBV7-9,-,TGTGCCAGCAGCGTCCGGACGGCTAAGCAACTCTCAGATACGCAGTATTTT,CASSVRTAKQLSDTQYF
TRBJ1-1,TRBD1,TRBV5-1,-,TGCGCCAGCAGCTTGGAGGGACAGCCAAACACTGAAGCTTTCTTT,CASSLEGQPNTEAFF
TRBJ2-7,-,TRBV29-1,-,TGCAGCGTTGAGTCAAGGGGCTCCTACGAGCAGTACTTC,CSVESRGSYEQYF
TRBJ1-2,-,TRBV3-1,-,TGTGCCAGCAGCCAAGTCGGAGACGGACTCTATGGCTACACCTTC,CASSQVGDGLYGYTF
TRBJ2-7,-,TRBV7-6,-,TGTGCCAGCAGCCCGGGACTCCTTACTAGGGAGCAGTACTTC,CASSPGLLTREQYF
TRBJ2-7,TRBD2,TRBV20-1,-,TGCAGTGCTAGGGCCACTAGCGCTGGCTACGAGCAGTACTTC,CSARATSAGYEQYF
TRBJ2-7,-,TRBV7-9,-,TGTGCCAGCAGCTTAGGAGCAGGGCCCAAAAACGAGCAGTACTTC,CASSLGAGPKNEQYF
TRBJ1-2,-,TRBV28,-,TGTGCCAGCAGTTCCCTCAGGACAGTACCCTATGGCTACACCTTC,CASSSLRTVPYGYTF
TRBJ2-4,-,TRBV6-6,-,TGTGCCAGCAGTCTTTTTACGGGAGCTGGCAAAAACATTCAGTACTTC,CASSLFTGAGKNIQYF
TRBJ2-1,TRBD1,TRBV7-9,-,TGTGCCAGCAGCGACAGGGGGCGGGTTGGTCATGAGCAGTTCTTC,CASSDRGRVGHEQFF
TRBJ1-2,TRBD1,TRBV4-3,once,TGCGCCAGCAGCCAAGGTTTCCCCCGTGGGACAGCGATAAACTATGGCTACACCTTC,CASSQGFPRGTAINYGYTF
TRBJ2-7,TRBD1,TRBV5-6,-,TGTGCCAGCAGTTACGGACCGGGACAGGGGTACGAGCAGTACTTC,CASSYGPGQGYEQYF
TRBJ1-4,TRBD1,TRBV23-1,-,TGCGCCAGCAGTCAACTGGCAGGGGGCGGCGAAAAACTGTTTTTT,CASSQLAGGGEKLFF
TRBJ2-2,TRBD2,TRBV4-2,once,TGTGCCAGCAGACCACTAGCGCCTAACACCGGGGAGCTGTTTTTT,CASRPLAPNTGELFF
TRBJ2-1,-,TRBV11-1,-,TGTGCCAGCAGCTCCACGGGGATTGAGCAGTTCTTC,CASSSTGIEQFF
TRBJ2-5,-,TRBV29-1,once,TGCAGCGTTGAAGAAGGCATCAGACAGACCCAGTACTTC,CSVEEGIRQTQYF
TRBJ1-2,-,TRBV7-2,-,TGTGCCAGCAGCTTTGGCTTTGGGGGTGGCTACACCTTC,CASSFGFGGGYTF
TRBJ2-1,TRBD1,TRBV29-1,-,TGCAGCGTTGAAGGAAGTTTCGGGACAGGAGGCGAGCAGTTCTTC,CSVEGSFGTGGEQFF
TRBJ1-5,TRBD1,TRBV4-2,once,TGTGCCAGCAGCCAAGCAAACAGGGGGCCGGATCAGCCCCAGCATTTT,CASSQANRGPDQPQHF
TRBJ2-7,TRBD2,TRBV28,-,TGTGCCAGCAGTTGGCTCGGGACTAGCGGGAGCGAGCAGTACTTC,CASSWLGTSGSEQYF
TRBJ2-5,-,TRBV5-1,-,TGCGCCAGCAGCTTGGCTCGGGAGACCCAGTACTTC,CASSLARETQYF
TRBJ2-7,-,TRBV30,few,TGTGCCTGGAGTGTGACACACTCCTACGAGCAGTACTTC,CAWSVTHSYEQYF
TRBJ2-7,TRBD1,TRBV7-9,-,TGTGCCAGCAGTTCCACAGGGGGGTCCTACGAGCAGTACTTC,CASSSTGGSYEQYF
TRBJ1-1,-,TRBV15,-,TGTGCCACCAGCAGAGCACACCACACTGAAGCTTTCTTT,CATSRAHHTEAFF
TRBJ2-5,-,TRBV28,-,TGTGCCAGCAGCCCTAGTTCGGCCCAGTACTTC,CASSPSSAQYF
TRBJ2-5,-,TRBV2,-,TGTGCCAGCAGTGAAATTGGCAGCCAAGAGACCCAGTACTTC,CASSEIGSQETQYF
TRBJ2-1,TRBD1,TRBV7-9,-,TGTGCCAGCAGCTGGAGACAGGGAACCGGGAATGAGCAGTTCTTC,CASSWRQGTGNEQFF
TRBJ2-7,-,TRBV15,-,TGTGCCACCAGCAGAGATCCGGGCGGACTCTCCTACGAGCAGTACTTC,CATSRDPGGLSYEQYF
TRBJ2-1,TRBD2,TRBV7-8,-,TGTGCCAGCAGCTTAGCGGCTAGCGGGGGGGCTTGGAAGTTCTTC,CASSLAASGGAWKFF
TRBJ1-5,-,TRBV28,-,TGTGCCAGCAGTTTGTACAGGAACAATCAGCCCCAGCATTTT,CASSLYRNNQPQHF
TRBJ2-7,-,TRBV7-9,-,TGTGCCAGCAGCTTAGTTGGCAGATCCTACGAGCAGTACTTC,CASSLVGRSYEQYF
TRBJ1-5,-,TRBV9,-,TGTGCCAGCAGCGCCGGGGCCTGGGGCCTCAATCAGCCCCAGCATTTT,CASSAGAWGLNQPQHF
TRBJ2-3,TRBD2,TRBV28,-,TGTGCCAGCAGTCCTCATAGCGGGAGCCAGTACACGCAGTATTTT,CASSPHSGSQYTQYF
TRBJ1-1,-,TRBV10-3,-,TGTGCCATCAGTGGGGGAATGGGAGCTTTCTTT,CAISGGMGAFF